This T cell receptor beta chain was recorded in a study of T cells after yellow fever vaccination. Study details: Low-cell-number fractions were prepared with SMART-Seq v4 Ultra Low Input. General study findings and limits: Contamination of FACS-sorted repertoires by abundant clonotypes from the bulk population could occur. Subsequent to the booster, the majority of primary-vaccination clones reappeared (96% CD4, around 90% CD8).

On this clonotype: Antigen specificity is unknown.

CDR1 is ENHRY and CDR2 is SYGVKD in the germline V gene. The CDR3 spans 11 residues. The V and J ends lost 5 bases and 4 bases respectively, with 5 bases between them. A process of 5'RACE template switching, which added a universal primer site and UMIs, was used to make TCR cDNA. Each CDR3 protein gets one entry after TCRdb re-called the 5' RACE reads with MiXCR. The sample includes 510,000 or so distinct CDR3 sequences, about 19% of them seen just once. V and J are TRBV10-3 and TRBJ2-5; no clear D. Sequencing was performed on PBMCs, taken 15 days after the yellow fever booster vaccination. The source of this sequence is a man aged 25-40 years who received the YFV17D yellow fever vaccine. The CDR3 region is CAISSLETQYF. The CDR3 DNA is TGTGCCATCAGTAGCCTAGAGACCCAGTACTTC.